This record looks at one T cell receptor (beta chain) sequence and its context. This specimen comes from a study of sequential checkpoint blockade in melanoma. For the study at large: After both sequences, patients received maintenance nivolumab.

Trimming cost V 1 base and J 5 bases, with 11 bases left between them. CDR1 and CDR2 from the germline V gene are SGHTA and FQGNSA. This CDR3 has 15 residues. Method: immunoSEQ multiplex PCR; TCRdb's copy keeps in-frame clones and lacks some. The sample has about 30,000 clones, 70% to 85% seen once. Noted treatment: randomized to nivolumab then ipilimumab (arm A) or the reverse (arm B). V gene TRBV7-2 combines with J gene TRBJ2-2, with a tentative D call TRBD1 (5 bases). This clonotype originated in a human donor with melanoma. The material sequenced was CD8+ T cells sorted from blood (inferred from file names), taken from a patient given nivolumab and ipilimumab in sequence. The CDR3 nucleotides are TGTGCCAGCAGCTTAGAAGGGGTCGAAACCGGGGAGCTGTTTTTT. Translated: CASSLEGVETGELFF.